The 9 T cell receptor beta chains given below trace back to one sample, sequenced in a study of cytomegalovirus exposure and HLA in healthy donors. The PCR employed 60 Vbeta primers together with 13 Jbeta primers. Sequencing used immunoSEQ multiplex PCR; TCRdb keeps in-frame clones, though not all of them. In the table there are 140,000 or so clones, around two thirds of which are singletons. Sequenced input: PBMCs. These receptors came from a male donor in good health and CMV-seronegative.

This chain uses TRBV5-5 with TRBJ1-1; 7 positions match TRBD1. The germline CDR1 and CDR2 sequences are SGHKS and YYEKEE (reference sequence). This CDR3 is built from 14 residues. The V gene end was trimmed by 4 bases and the J gene end by 1 base; junction bases not matched to a gene: 4. The CDR3 coding sequence is TGTGCCAGCAGCAGGGGGCACGCGAACACTGAAGCTTTCTTT. This translates into CASSRGHANTEAFF.

The rearrangement joins TRBV11-2 to TRBJ2-7; D is uncertain. The CDR3 length is 14 residues. The V end was cut by 2 bases, the J end by 0 bases, with 8 bases between. Germline loops: CDR1 SGHAT, CDR2 FQNNGV. The CDR3 sequence: CASSLFSTSYEQYF. CDR3 nucleotide sequence: TGTGCCAGCAGCTTATTTTCTACCTCCTACGAGCAGTACTTC.

On this clone: The same CDR3 can be traced to other DNA sequences in this sample. The gene calls are TRBV5-4 and TRBJ1-3; no clear D gene. CDR3 length: 14 amino acids. Trimming took 1 base from V and 2 from J, leaving 7 bases between them. Germline V CDR1 and CDR2: SGHNT, YYREEE (reference sequence). CDR3: CASSLRSPGNTIYF. The DNA of the CDR3 is TGTGCCAGCAGCTTGCGGAGTCCTGGAAACACCATATATTTT.

The table lists this clone with a count of one. The chain employs TRBV30 and TRBJ2-7; 9 bases match TRBD1. V shed 5 bases and J 6 bases; nucleotides not matched to a gene: 5. This CDR3 spans 12 amino acids. Germline CDR1 is GTSNPN and CDR2 is SVGIG (reference sequence). CDR3 DNA: TGTGCCTGGGGACAGGGGATCGGCGAGCAGTACTTC. This gives the protein CAWGQGIGEQYF.

The gene calls are TRBV5-6 and TRBJ2-7, with TRBD1 as a possible D gene (6 bases). The length of the CDR3 is 13 residues. The V gene's germline CDR1 is SGHDT and CDR2 YYEEEE. V shed 2 bases and J shed 5 bases, with 11 bases lying between them. The CDR3 DNA is TGTGCCAGCAGCTTTACAGGGCTGGACGAGCAGTACTTC. The encoded protein is CASSFTGLDEQYF.

V is TRBV7-3 and J is TRBJ1-1, with TRBD1 identical over 7 bases. CDR3 size: 14 residues. Trimming cost V 5 bases and J 7 bases; bases outside gene matches: 10. Germline-derived CDR1 and CDR2 are SGHTA and FQGTGA. CDR3 coding DNA: TGTGCCAGCAGCCCCACCGGGACAGACTATGAAGCTTTCTTT. Encoded protein: CASSPTGTDYEAFF.

This clone has more than one count but fewer than ten. The J gene is TRBJ1-1, the V gene TRBV18; TRBD1 aligns across 8 bases. Losses at the gene ends were 5 bases for V and 3 bases for J; bases not matched to a gene: 8. This CDR3 has 15 amino acids. The germline V gene has CDR1 KGHSH and CDR2 LQKENI. As DNA, the CDR3 is TGTGCCAGCTCAGTGACAGGGGTGTTGGACACTGAAGCTTTCTTT. This translates into CASSVTGVLDTEAFF. Using reference TRBV18 and TRBJ1-1 for the parts outside the CDR3, the full variable domain is NAGVMQNPRHLVRRRGQEARLRCSPMKGHSHVYWYRQLPEEGLKFMVYLQKENIIDESGMPKERFSAEFPKEGPSILRIQQVVRGDSAAYFCASSVTGVLDTEAFFGQGTRLTVV.

The chain links TRBV7-3 to TRBJ2-2, with 12 positions matching TRBD2. Germline values: CDR1 SGHTA, CDR2 FQGTGA. The CDR3 runs 19 residues. J gave up 6 bases and V 5 bases, and 16 bases lay outside the gene matches. CDR3 DNA: TGTGCCAGCAGCCCAACCCGGCTAGCGGGGGGGCGCTTCGCCGGGGAGCTGTTTTTT. Its protein product is CASSPTRLAGGRFAGELFF.

The V call is TRBV5-1, the J call TRBJ2-5; TRBD1 matches 7 bases. The J call is uncertain, as TRBJ2-7 better fits the DNA end. The germline V gene has CDR1 SGHRS and CDR2 YFSETQ. The CDR3 has 14 amino acids. The CDR3 bases are TGCGCCAGCAGCTTAGGGGACAGAACCTACGAGCAGTACTTC. It yields the protein CASSLGDRTYEQYF.